Only a few counts were recorded for the clone carrying this TCR beta chain. Its antigen is undetermined. This record comes from a study of radiotherapy plus CTLA-4 blockade in lung cancer. The study's findings and limits: Peripheral blood showed expansion of tumor-derived TCR clones after radiotherapy and ipilimumab. According to reports, early shifts in blood T cell clones, alongside interferon-beta, forecast response most accurately.

TCRdb's copy holds only in-frame clones and misses some; the assay was immunoSEQ multiplex PCR. The data hold 51,000 or so clones, with around nine tenths observed a single time. The origin of this receptor is a human donor with non-small cell lung cancer whose response to radiotherapy plus ipilimumab could not be evaluated. Specimen: peripheral blood, collected from a patient treated with radiotherapy plus ipilimumab.

Here the CDR3 DNA reads TGTGCCAGCAGTTGGGACAGGGGCGAAAAACTGTTTTTT. This encodes CASSWDRGEKLFF. V gene TRBV7-9 combines with J gene TRBJ1-4; TRBD1 aligns across 10 bases. The ends lost 6 bases at V and 8 bases at J; junction bases unmatched: 3. CDR3 size: 13 residues. Germline loops: CDR1 SEHNR, CDR2 FQNEAQ (reference sequence). Drawing the rest from reference TRBV7-9 and TRBJ1-4, the complete variable domain is DTGVSQNPRHKITKRGQNVTFRCDPISEHNRLYWYRQTLGQGPEFLTYFQNEAQLEKSRLLSDRFSAERPKGSFSTLEIQRTEQGDSAMYLCASSWDRGEKLFFGSGTQLSVL.